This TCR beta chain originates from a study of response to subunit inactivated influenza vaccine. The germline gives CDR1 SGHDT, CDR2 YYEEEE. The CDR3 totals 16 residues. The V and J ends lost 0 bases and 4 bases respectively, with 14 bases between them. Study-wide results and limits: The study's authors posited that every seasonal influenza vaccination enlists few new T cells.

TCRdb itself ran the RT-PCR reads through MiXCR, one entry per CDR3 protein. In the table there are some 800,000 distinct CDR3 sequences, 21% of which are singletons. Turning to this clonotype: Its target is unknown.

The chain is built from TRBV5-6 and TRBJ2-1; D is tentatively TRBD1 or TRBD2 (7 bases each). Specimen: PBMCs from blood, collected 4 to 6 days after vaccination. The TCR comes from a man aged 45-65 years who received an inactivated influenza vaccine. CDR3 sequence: CASSLVFRGGYNEQFF. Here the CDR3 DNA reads TGTGCCAGCAGCTTGGTGTTCAGGGGGGGGTACAATGAGCAGTTCTTC. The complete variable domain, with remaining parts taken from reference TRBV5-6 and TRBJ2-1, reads DAGVTQSPTHLIKTRGQQVTLRCSPKSGHDTVSWYQQALGQGPQFIFQYYEEEERQRGNFPDRFSGHQFPNYSSELNVNALLLGDSALYLCASSLVFRGGYNEQFFGPGTRLTVL.